The subject of this entry is one T cell receptor (beta chain). Its antigen is not known. Germline lookup yields CDR1 SGHVS and CDR2 FNYEAQ. CDR3 length equals 15 residues. These data originate in a study of T cells expressing NK-cell markers. Study background: Serological testing identified seven of the eight sequenced donors as HCMV-seropositive and one as seronegative. Whole-study findings and limits: There remained a lack of clarity about HCMV specificity of expanded NKG2C+ T cell clones. The CD3+CD56-NKG2C+ fraction of four donors was likewise dominated by these clonotypes.

TCRdb reanalyzed the 5' RACE reads and collapses them to one entry per CDR3 protein, without DNA. Its clone listing holds 400,000 or so distinct CDR3 sequences. The sequenced sample consisted of blood T cells: a sorted CD56 or NKG2C T cell subset, CD4+ or CD8+ T cells, or bulk PBMC T cells (not recorded which). The rearrangement uses TRBV7-6 and TRBJ2-7; TCRdb outputs TRBD1, but without DNA this stays unchecked. The TCR sequence derives from a woman in her forties or fifties in good health. The CDR3 protein is CASSSTGTGEYEQYF.